This T cell receptor (beta chain) was captured in a study of brain T cells in children with intractable seizures. Study-level results: Absence of clones before surgery may stem from lower sequencing depth. Viral specificity was inferred only from CDR3 similarity; HCMV serostatus was unknown.

As for this clone: The antigen is undetermined.

Sequencing was limited to surgery cases with top T cell transcript signatures in brain tissue. Patients received at least one anti-epileptic drug before surgery. CDR1 and CDR2 from the germline V gene are MNHEY and SVGAGI. Trimming removed 6 bases at V and 3 bases at J, with 14 bases between. The CDR3 spans 14 residues. Here immunoSEQ multiplex PCR was the method, and the copy in TCRdb shows in-frame clones only, minus some. The sample lists some 62,000 clones, about 96% occurring once. This rearrangement joins TRBV6-5 to TRBJ1-1, with D perhaps TRBD1 (6 bases). This specimen consisted of peripheral blood, obtained at surgery. The clonotype originates from a boy younger than two with focal cortical dysplasia and intractable seizures. This CDR3 reads CASRGGRSDTEAFF. CDR3 coding DNA: TGTGCCAGCAGGGGGGGGCGGTCGGACACTGAAGCTTTCTTT.